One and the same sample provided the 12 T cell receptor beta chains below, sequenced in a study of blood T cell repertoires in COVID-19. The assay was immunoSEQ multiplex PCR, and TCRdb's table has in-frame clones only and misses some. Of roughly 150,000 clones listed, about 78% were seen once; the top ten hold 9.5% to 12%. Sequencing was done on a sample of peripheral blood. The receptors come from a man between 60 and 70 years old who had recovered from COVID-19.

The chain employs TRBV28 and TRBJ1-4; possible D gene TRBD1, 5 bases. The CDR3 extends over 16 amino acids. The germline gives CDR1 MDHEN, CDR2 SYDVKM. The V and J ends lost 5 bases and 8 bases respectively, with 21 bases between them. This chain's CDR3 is CASSMNAGEKTEKLFF. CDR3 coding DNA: TGTGCCAGCAGTATGAATGCGGGGGAAAAAACCGAAAAACTGTTTTTT.

The chain's CDR3 is CAWSVVGGEQYF. CDR3 in DNA: TGTGCCTGGAGTGTAGTGGGAGGCGAGCAGTACTTC. This chain joins TRBV30 and TRBJ2-7; D is possibly TRBD2 (6 bases). The V gene's germline CDR1 is GTSNPN and CDR2 SVGIG (reference sequence). V was shortened by 0 bases and J by 6 bases, with 9 bases between the two germline ends. The CDR3 runs 12 residues.

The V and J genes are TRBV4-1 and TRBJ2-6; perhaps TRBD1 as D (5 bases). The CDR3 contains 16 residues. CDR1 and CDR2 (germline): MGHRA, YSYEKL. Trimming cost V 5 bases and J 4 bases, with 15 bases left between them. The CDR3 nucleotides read TGCGCCAGCAGCTGGACACCCTTGGGGGGGGCCAACGTCCTGACTTTC. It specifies CASSWTPLGGANVLTF.

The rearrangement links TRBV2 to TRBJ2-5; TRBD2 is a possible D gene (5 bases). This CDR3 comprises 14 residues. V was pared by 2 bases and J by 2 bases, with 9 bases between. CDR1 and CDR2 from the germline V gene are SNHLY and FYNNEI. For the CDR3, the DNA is TGTGCCAGCAGTGAAACCAGCGGACAAGAGACCCAGTACTTC. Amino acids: CASSETSGQETQYF.

The CDR3: CATSRGSGQGLGTEAFF. The DNA for the CDR3 is TGTGCCACCAGCAGGGGATCGGGACAGGGTTTGGGGACTGAAGCTTTCTTT. This chain links TRBV15 with TRBJ1-1; 9 nucleotides match TRBD1. Trimming cost V 3 bases and J 5 bases; bases outside gene matches: 13. Per germline, CDR1 LNHNV and CDR2 YYDKDF (reference sequence). The CDR3 has 17 amino acids.

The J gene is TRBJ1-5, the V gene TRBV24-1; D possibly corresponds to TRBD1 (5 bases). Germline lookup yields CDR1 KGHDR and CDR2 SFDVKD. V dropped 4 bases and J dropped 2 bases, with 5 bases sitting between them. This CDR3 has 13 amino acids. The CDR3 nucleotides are TGTGCCACCAGTGAAGGGGGCAATCAGCCCCAGCATTTT. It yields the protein CATSEGGNQPQHF.

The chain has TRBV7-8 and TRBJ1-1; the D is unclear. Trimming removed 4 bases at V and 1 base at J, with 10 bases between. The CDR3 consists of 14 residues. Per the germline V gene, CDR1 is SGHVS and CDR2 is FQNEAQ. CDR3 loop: CASSSVGGNTEAFF. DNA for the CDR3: TGTGCCAGCAGCTCCGTAGGAGGGAACACTGAAGCTTTCTTT.

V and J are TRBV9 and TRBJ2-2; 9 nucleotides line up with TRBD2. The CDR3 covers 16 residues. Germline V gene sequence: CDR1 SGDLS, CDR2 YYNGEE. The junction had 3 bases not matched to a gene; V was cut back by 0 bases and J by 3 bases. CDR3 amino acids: CASSVAASGDTGELFF. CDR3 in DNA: TGTGCCAGCAGCGTAGCGGCTAGCGGGGACACCGGGGAGCTGTTTTTT.

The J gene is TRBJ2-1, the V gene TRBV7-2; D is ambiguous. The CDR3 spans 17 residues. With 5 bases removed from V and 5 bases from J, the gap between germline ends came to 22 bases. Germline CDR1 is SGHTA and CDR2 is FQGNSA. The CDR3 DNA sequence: TGTGCCAGCAGCCCGCCTTTGAAGAGCAGGTACGACAATGAGCAGTTCTTC. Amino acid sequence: CASSPPLKSRYDNEQFF.

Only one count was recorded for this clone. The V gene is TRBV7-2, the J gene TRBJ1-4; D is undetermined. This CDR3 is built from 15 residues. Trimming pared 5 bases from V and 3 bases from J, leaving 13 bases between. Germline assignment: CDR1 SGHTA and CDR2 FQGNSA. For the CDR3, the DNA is TGTGCCAGCAGCCAAAGAACGGTAGCTAATGAAAAACTGTTTTTT. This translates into CASSQRTVANEKLFF.

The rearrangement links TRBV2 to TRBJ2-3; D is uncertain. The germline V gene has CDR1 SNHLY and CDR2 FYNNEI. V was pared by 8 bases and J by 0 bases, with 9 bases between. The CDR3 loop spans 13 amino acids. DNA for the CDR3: TGTGCCAGCGGAACCGGGAGCACAGATACGCAGTATTTT. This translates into CASGTGSTDTQYF. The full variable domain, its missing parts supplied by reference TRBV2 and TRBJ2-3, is EPEVTQTPSHQVTQMGQEVILRCVPISNHLYFYWYRQILGQKVEFLVSFYNNEISEKSEIFDDQFSVERPDGSNFTLKIRSTKLEDSAMYFCASGTGSTDTQYFGPGTRLTVL.

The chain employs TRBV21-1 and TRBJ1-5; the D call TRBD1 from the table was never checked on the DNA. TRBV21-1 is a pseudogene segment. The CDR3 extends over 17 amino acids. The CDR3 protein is CASRGRGRRRSNQPQHF. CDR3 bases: TGTGCCAGCAGGGGCAGGGGGCGAAGAAGAAGCAATCAGCCCCAGCATTTT.